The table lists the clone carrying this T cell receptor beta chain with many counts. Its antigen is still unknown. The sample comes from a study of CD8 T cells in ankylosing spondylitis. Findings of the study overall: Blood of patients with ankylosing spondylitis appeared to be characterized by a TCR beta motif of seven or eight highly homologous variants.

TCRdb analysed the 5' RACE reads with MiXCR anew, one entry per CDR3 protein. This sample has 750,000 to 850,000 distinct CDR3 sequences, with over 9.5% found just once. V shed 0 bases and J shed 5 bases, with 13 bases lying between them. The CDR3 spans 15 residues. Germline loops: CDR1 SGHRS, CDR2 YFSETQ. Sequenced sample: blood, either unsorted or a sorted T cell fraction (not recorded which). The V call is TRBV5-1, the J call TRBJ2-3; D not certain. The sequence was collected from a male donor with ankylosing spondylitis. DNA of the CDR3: TGCGCCAGCAGCTTGGCCGGGCCCCAAAGAGATACGCAGTATTTT. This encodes CASSLAGPQRDTQYF.